The next 4 T cell receptor beta chains were all read from a single sample in a study of T cells in localized non-small cell lung cancer. The repertoire was sequenced with immunoSEQ multiplex PCR; TCRdb's copy has only in-frame clones and lacks some. In the table there are about 1,600 clones, roughly a quarter of which are singletons. The specimen was normal lung tissue next to the tumor, collected before any cancer treatment. Source of these receptors: a man aged 40-75 years with stage II squamous cell lung carcinoma.

This clone has only a few counts. This chain connects TRBV28 to TRBJ2-5; D is perhaps TRBD2 (6 bases). Trimming took 7 bases from V and 7 from J, leaving 13 bases between them. Germline V CDR1 and CDR2: MDHEN, SYDVKM. CDR3 length equals 12 residues. CDR3 sequence reads: CASTPPRGTQYF. CDR3 in DNA: TGTGCCAGCACCCCCCCGCGGGGGACCCAGTACTTC.

The chain uses TRBV30 and TRBJ2-7; 7 bases line up with TRBD1. Germline assignment: CDR1 GTSNPN and CDR2 SVGIG (reference sequence). After removal of 0 bases from V and 5 bases from J, the junction contained 7 bases not matched to a gene. The CDR3 runs to 14 residues. In DNA, the CDR3 is TGTGCCTGGAGTGTAAAAGTACAGGGGAACGAGCAGTACTTC. Protein: CAWSVKVQGNEQYF. Full variable domain (outside the CDR3, taken from reference TRBV30 and TRBJ2-7): SQTIHQWPATLVQPVGSPLSLECTVEGTSNPNLYWYRQAAGRGLQLLFYSVGIGQISSEVPQNLSASRPQDRQFILSSKKLLLSDSGFYLCAWSVKVQGNEQYFGPGTRLTVT.

This chain connects TRBV19 to TRBJ2-2; 12 bases fit TRBD2. Germline CDR1 LNHDA, CDR2 SQIVND (reference sequence). CDR3 size: 18 residues. V gave up 7 bases and J gave up 3 bases; unmatched junction bases: 12. DNA for the CDR3: TGTGCCAGTACCATATCTAGCGGGAGGGCTGCGTACACCGGGGAGCTGTTTTTT. Encoded protein: CASTISSGRAAYTGELFF.

The rearrangement links TRBV19 to TRBJ2-5; TRBD1 is a possible D gene (6 bases). The CDR3 sequence is 17 residues long. Between the trimmed V and J ends, which lost 3 bases and 2 bases, there was a span of 19 bases. Germline V gene data show CDR1 as LNHDA and CDR2 as SQIVND (reference sequence). The CDR3 DNA reads TGTGCCAGTAGTATGGTCAGGGGCCCTAGAGCACAAGAGACCCAGTACTTC. Translated, it gives CASSMVRGPRAQETQYF.